Below, 20 T cell receptor beta chains from the same sample are listed, as sequenced in a study of blood T cell repertoires in COVID-19. Some clones are missing from TCRdb's copy, which holds only in-frame ones; the method was immunoSEQ multiplex PCR. The data hold approximately 440,000 clones, with roughly 87% observed a single time. The sequenced sample consisted of PBMCs or T cells enriched from blood (not recorded which). The receptors come from a man between 18 and 29 years old who had recovered from COVID-19.

The chain uses TRBV14 and TRBJ2-1, with D possibly matching TRBD1 (8 bases). The CDR3 contains 16 residues. Deletions cut 4 bases from V and 8 bases from J, with 21 bases between. CDR1 and CDR2 (germline): SGHDN, FVKESK. CDR3 sequence reads: CASSRGQGGGMDEQFF. The DNA for the CDR3 is TGTGCCAGCAGCCGCGGACAGGGAGGGGGGATGGATGAGCAGTTCTTC. Using reference TRBV14 and TRBJ2-1 for the parts outside the CDR3, the full variable domain is EAGVTQFPSHSVIEKGQTVTLRCDPISGHDNLYWYRRVMGKEIKFLLHFVKESKQDESGMPNNRFLAERTGGTYSTLKVQPAELEDSGVYFCASSRGQGGGMDEQFFGPGTRLTVL.

The chain links TRBV11-2 to TRBJ1-1, with D unresolved. Trimming pared 2 bases from V and 5 bases from J, leaving 9 bases between. The germline V gene encodes CDR1 SGHAT and CDR2 FQNNGV. The CDR3 is made up of 13 amino acids. Here the CDR3 reads CASSLWERTEAFF. CDR3 in DNA: TGTGCCAGCAGCTTATGGGAGAGGACTGAAGCTTTCTTT.

The genes are TRBV28 and TRBJ1-6; possible D gene TRBD1, 5 bases. CDR3 length: 15 amino acids. CDR1 is MDHEN and CDR2 is SYDVKM in the germline V gene. Trimming stripped 3 bases from V and 0 bases from J, with 6 bases between. CDR3 bases: TGTGCCAGCAGTTTCGGGGGCTCCTATAATTCACCCCTCCACTTT. Protein product: CASSFGGSYNSPLHF.

The rearrangement links TRBV30 to TRBJ2-3, with D perhaps matching TRBD2 (5 bases). V dropped 5 bases and J dropped 2 bases, with 11 bases sitting between them. Germline-derived CDR1 and CDR2 are GTSNPN and SVGIG (reference sequence). The CDR3 sequence is 13 residues long. Here the CDR3 reads CAWGRTFTDTQYF. CDR3 DNA: TGTGCCTGGGGAAGGACTTTCACAGATACGCAGTATTTT.

The gene calls are TRBV5-1 and TRBJ2-3; maybe TRBD1 (6 bases). Per germline, CDR1 SGHRS and CDR2 YFSETQ. Trimming cost V 0 bases and J 4 bases, with 12 bases left between them. The CDR3 extends over 15 amino acids. CDR3 region: CASSLGNTGSDTQYF. The CDR3 nucleotides are TGCGCCAGCAGCTTGGGGAATACAGGGTCAGATACGCAGTATTTT.

This CDR3 is CASSWRPQHF. The CDR3 DNA reads as TGTGCCAGCAGTTGGAGACCCCAGCATTTT. The J gene is TRBJ1-5, the V gene TRBV28; no reliable D call. This CDR3 contains 10 residues. V lost 4 bases and J 10 bases, leaving 5 bases between the germline ends. Germline V gives CDR1 MDHEN, CDR2 SYDVKM.

The chain joins TRBV2 to TRBJ1-1; D perhaps matches TRBD1 (5 bases). The CDR3 is 14 amino acids. Germline V lookup: CDR1 SNHLY, CDR2 FYNNEI. V lost 3 bases to trimming and J lost 4 bases, with 12 bases between them. The CDR3 protein is CASSDGRGLTEAFF. The CDR3 coding sequence is TGTGCCAGCAGTGACGGACGGGGACTCACTGAAGCTTTCTTT.

Only a few counts were recorded for this clone. The chain carries TRBV30 and TRBJ1-4; D call uncertain. The CDR3 has 13 residues. V was trimmed by 8 bases and J by 0 bases, leaving 10 bases between them. Germline CDR1 is GTSNPN and CDR2 is SVGIG (reference sequence). The DNA of the CDR3 is TGTGCCCTACTACATGCAACTAATGAAAAACTGTTTTTT. Residues: CALLHATNEKLFF.

V and J are TRBV12-5 and TRBJ1-3, with a tentative D call TRBD1 (6 bases). V was cut by 4 bases and J by 2 bases, with 6 bases left in between. The CDR3 has 13 residues. Germline assignment: CDR1 LGHNT and CDR2 FRNRAP. The CDR3 loop reads CASGSGAGNTIYF. DNA of the CDR3: TGTGCTAGTGGTTCAGGGGCTGGAAACACCATATATTTT.

The rearrangement links TRBV28 to TRBJ1-2, with 10 bases that match TRBD1. V shed 6 bases, J shed 8 bases, and the junction held 12 bases outside the gene matches. Germline V gene data show CDR1 as MDHEN and CDR2 as SYDVKM. The CDR3 consists of 15 residues. The CDR3 sequence: CASSLLTGTGVGYTF. Here the CDR3 DNA reads TGTGCCAGCAGCCTCCTTACCGGGACAGGGGTCGGCTACACCTTC.

The V and J genes are TRBV24-1 and TRBJ2-5; D is uncertain. The germline CDR1 and CDR2 sequences are KGHDR and SFDVKD. The CDR3 covers 13 residues. Trimming shortened V by 9 bases and J by 9 bases, and 19 bases separated the two germline ends. CDR3 in DNA: TGTGCCACCTCTGACCAGGCCTCCCGCGCCCAGTACTTC. It is translated as CATSDQASRAQYF.

This chain uses TRBV11-2 with TRBJ2-7, with 9 bases aligning to TRBD1. Germline lookup yields CDR1 SGHAT and CDR2 FQNNGV. V was clipped by 5 bases and J by 2 bases; unmatched bases: 7. The CDR3 has 15 residues. This CDR3 reads CASSPGTGTTYEQYF. CDR3 in DNA: TGTGCCAGCAGCCCCGGGACAGGGACCACCTACGAGCAGTACTTC.

The genes are TRBV27 and TRBJ2-7; 15 nucleotides line up with TRBD2. Trimming cost V 3 bases and J 6 bases; bases outside gene matches: 9. Germline CDR1 reads MNHEY; CDR2 reads SMNVEV (reference sequence). The CDR3 spans 17 residues. The CDR3 protein is CASSFLGLAGGLREQYF. CDR3 coding DNA: TGTGCCAGCAGTTTCCTGGGACTAGCGGGAGGACTTCGCGAGCAGTACTTC.

The genes are TRBV9 and TRBJ2-2; a weak D match, TRBD1 (7 bases). V was trimmed by 0 bases and J by 6 bases, leaving 21 bases between them. CDR1 SGDLS and CDR2 YYNGEE come from the germline V gene. The CDR3 has 18 amino acids. The CDR3 protein is CASSVAAVGTGEAGELFF. The CDR3 coding sequence is TGTGCCAGCAGCGTAGCGGCCGTGGGTACAGGGGAGGCCGGGGAGCTGTTTTTT.

This chain links TRBV5-1 with TRBJ2-7; 9 bases match TRBD1. Germline CDR1 SGHRS, CDR2 YFSETQ. The CDR3 sequence is 15 residues long. Unmatched junction bases numbered 11, after V lost 4 bases and J lost 6 bases. The CDR3 sequence is CASSIWTGAVGEQYF. CDR3 in DNA: TGCGCCAGCAGCATATGGACAGGGGCTGTGGGCGAGCAGTACTTC.

In this sample, this clone turned up a few times. The rearrangement uses TRBV7-9 and TRBJ2-7; no definite D call. Germline V lookup: CDR1 SEHNR, CDR2 FQNEAQ (reference sequence). The CDR3 covers 13 residues. V lost 0 bases and J lost 6, with 9 bases in between. CDR3 nucleotides: TGTGCCAGCAGCTTAGCCGCGGCGAGCGAGCAGTACTTC. As protein: CASSLAAASEQYF.

The sample holds one count of this clone. V gene TRBV7-9 combines with J gene TRBJ1-2; no definite D call. The CDR3 runs 12 residues. V lost 1 base, J lost 6 bases, and 6 bases lay in between. The germline CDR1 and CDR2 sequences are SEHNR and FQNEAQ (reference sequence). CDR3: CASSLGPDGYTF. CDR3 nucleotide sequence: TGTGCCAGCAGCTTAGGGCCTGATGGCTACACCTTC.

This chain joins TRBV25-1 and TRBJ2-7; TRBD1 might be the D (6 bases). Trimming took off 4 bases at V and 0 bases at J, with 16 bases between the two ends. CDR3 length: 16 residues. Germline values: CDR1 MGHDK, CDR2 SYGVNS. The CDR3 spells CASSAQTGSISYEQYF. DNA of the CDR3: TGTGCCAGCAGTGCGCAAACAGGGAGTATCTCCTACGAGCAGTACTTC.

The rearrangement links TRBV10-1 to TRBJ2-3; 11 positions match TRBD2. This CDR3 is 16 amino acids long. Germline trimming cut 3 bases from V and 3 bases from J; bases unmatched to any gene: 5. Germline assignment: CDR1 WNHNN and CDR2 SYGVQD (reference sequence). Here the CDR3 reads CASSDPTSGRTDTQYF. The CDR3 DNA reads TGCGCCAGCAGTGACCCCACTAGCGGGAGAACAGATACGCAGTATTTT.

The chain is built from TRBV4-1 and TRBJ1-2; no firm D call. V gave up 0 bases and J gave up 1 base, with 9 bases separating them. The V gene's germline CDR1 is MGHRA and CDR2 YSYEKL. The CDR3 spans 15 residues. The CDR3 DNA is TGCGCCAGCAGCCAAGATGGAGGATATAACTATGGCTACACCTTC. Amino acids: CASSQDGGYNYGYTF.